A selection of T cell receptor beta chains follows, all from one sample in a study of Graves' ophthalmopathy and Graves' hyperthyroidism. MiXCR was run by TCRdb on the multiplex PCR reads, yielding one entry per CDR3 protein. This table holds hundreds of thousands of distinct CDR3 sequences, roughly 21% found once. The material sequenced was peripheral blood. These receptor sequences come from a young woman with stable Graves' hyperthyroidism. The CDR3 runs from the conserved cysteine through the conserved F or W. Each record gives: V gene, J gene, D gene, clone size, CDR3 DNA, CDR3 protein. The D gene is left open where the match is weak. Rows give clone size only sometimes, using once, few, many, or a class for an expanded clone.

TRBV6-1	TRBJ1-1	-	once	TGTGCCAGCCTAGAGCGAGGCACTGAAGCTTTCTTT	CASLERGTEAFF
TRBV6-4	TRBJ2-7	-	-	TGTGCCAGCAGTGAGGGACACGGCTTGTCCTACGAGCAGTACTTC	CASSEGHGLSYEQYF
TRBV7-2	TRBJ2-5	-	many	TGTGCCAGCAGCCCATACAGGGAAGGGGAGACCCAGTACTTC	CASSPYREGETQYF
TRBV7-8	TRBJ1-5	-	many	TGTGCCAGCAGCTTAGGTTTGGCCGACGGACAGCCCCAGCATTTT	CASSLGLADGQPQHF
TRBV28	TRBJ2-7	TRBD2	-	TGTGCCAGCAGCGCACTAGCGGGGGAACACTACGAGCAGTACTTC	CASSALAGEHYEQYF
TRBV19	TRBJ1-1	-	many	TGTGCCAGCCACACAGGTGGGACTGAAGCTTTCTTT	CASHTGGTEAFF
TRBV15	TRBJ2-2	-	many	TGTGCCACCAGCAGAGTCAGCACCGGGGAGCTGTTTTTT	CATSRVSTGELFF
TRBV6-2/TRBV6-3	TRBJ2-7	-	many	TGTGCCAGCAGTTACGAGGACAGCTACGAGCAGTACTTC	CASSYEDSYEQYF
TRBV15	TRBJ1-5	-	few	TGTGCCACCAGCAGAGTGGGCAATCAGCCCCAGCATTTT	CATSRVGNQPQHF
TRBV28	TRBJ2-2	-	-	TGTGCCAGCAGCATGGACTGGGCTTGGTGGGTCACCGGGGAGCTGTTTTTT	CASSMDWAWWVTGELFF
TRBV29-1	TRBJ2-2	-	many	TGCAGCGTTCACTCCGGGACAAGAGCTAACACCGGGGAGCTGTTTTTT	CSVHSGTRANTGELFF
TRBV6-1	TRBJ1-1	-	many	TGTGCCAGCAGTAGGGCCGGGACGGGAGGTACTGAAGCTTTCTTT	CASSRAGTGGTEAFF
TRBV5-1	TRBJ2-4	-	many	TGCGCCAGCAGCTTGGGGCAGAACCTAGCCAAAAACATTAAGTACTTC	CASSLGQNLAKNIKYF
TRBV7-6	TRBJ2-7	TRBD1	few	TGTGCCAGCAGCTCCCCCGGGACAGGGGTTCACGAGCAGTACTTC	CASSSPGTGVHEQYF
TRBV6-2/TRBV6-3	TRBJ2-7	TRBD1	many	TGTGCCAGCAGTTCCCTCCGGACAGGGCTTAACTACGAGCAGTACTTC	CASSSLRTGLNYEQYF
TRBV19	TRBJ2-2	-	many	TGTGCCAGTAGTGCGCGAGGAGTTCGCGTGCGTACCGGGGAGCTGTTTTTT	CASSARGVRVRTGELFF
TRBV5-5	TRBJ2-2	-	many	TGTGCCAGCAGCTTGGATCCCGTCACCGGGGAGCTGTTTTTT	CASSLDPVTGELFF
TRBV20-1	TRBJ1-2	-	-	TGCAGTGCTAGACCACTACCGTATAACTATGGCTACACCTTC	CSARPLPYNYGYTF
TRBV28	TRBJ2-7	TRBD2	many	TGTGCCAGCAAGGGGGGACTAGCGGGGGTCGAGCAGTACTTC	CASKGGLAGVEQYF
TRBV20-1	TRBJ2-7	-	many	TGCAGTGCCGTTTTGTGGGTGAGCTCCTACGAGCAGTACTTC	CSAVLWVSSYEQYF
TRBV28	TRBJ2-4	TRBD1	many	TGTGCCAGCAGTCCCAGACAGGGGGCCGACATTCAGTACTTC	CASSPRQGADIQYF
TRBV6-2/TRBV6-3	TRBJ1-2	TRBD1	many	TGTGCCAGCAGTTCCCCTAGAGCCCTCCGAGGGGGCGCGGAAGGCTACACCTTC	CASSSPRALRGGAEGYTF
TRBV2	TRBJ2-4	-	many	TGTGCCAGCAGGGAACAGGAGGCCAAAAACATTCAGTACTTC	CASREQEAKNIQYF
TRBV4-2	TRBJ1-5	TRBD1	few	TGTGCCAGCAGCCACAGGGGGCGCGGGGGCAGTCAGCCCCAGCATTTT	CASSHRGRGGSQPQHF
TRBV7-9	TRBJ1-2	-	-	TGTGCCAGCAGCTTTACGCCGGCCAATGGCTACACCTTC	CASSFTPANGYTF
TRBV7-2	TRBJ2-7	TRBD2	-	TGTGCCAGCAGCCCCACTAGCGGGATGGACAAGCAGTACTTC	CASSPTSGMDKQYF
TRBV6-5	TRBJ1-2	-	-	TGTGCCAGCAGTTACTGGCAGGGAGAACCGGGCTACACCTTC	CASSYWQGEPGYTF
TRBV28	TRBJ2-5	TRBD2	many	TGTGCCAGCAGTTCCAGCGGGAGAAGGGAAGAGACCCAGTACTTC	CASSSSGRREETQYF
TRBV7-2	TRBJ2-7	TRBD1	many	TGTGCCAGCAGCTTAGCGGACAGGGTTGGCGAGCAGTACTTC	CASSLADRVGEQYF
TRBV7-3	TRBJ2-2	-	many	TGTGCCAGCAGCTTATGGCCGGGCGTGGGCACCGGGGAGCTGTTTTTT	CASSLWPGVGTGELFF
TRBV20-1	TRBJ2-7	-	many	TGCAGTGCTGGACACCCACGATCCTACGAGCAGTACTTC	CSAGHPRSYEQYF
TRBV28	TRBJ2-7	-	many	TGTGCCAGCAGTTTATCGGGGGGCGCATTCAACGAGCAGTACTTC	CASSLSGGAFNEQYF
TRBV6-1	TRBJ1-1	TRBD1	-	TGTGCCAGCAGCCAAAACCCGGGACAGGGGGATCCTGAAGCTTTCTTT	CASSQNPGQGDPEAFF
TRBV20-1	TRBJ2-5	TRBD2	many	TGCAGTGCTAGAGATAGCCTAGCGGGAATGGGGGGGGAGACCCAGTACTTC	CSARDSLAGMGGETQYF
TRBV2	TRBJ2-7	TRBD2	few	TGTGCCAGCAGTGTGTTCCCGGGACTAGCCTCCTACGAGCAGTACTTC	CASSVFPGLASYEQYF
TRBV6-1	TRBJ2-2	-	-	TGTGCCAGCACCACGGGGGCGCTGGGTCCCGGGGAGCTGTTTTTT	CASTTGALGPGELFF
TRBV6-1	TRBJ2-5	-	few	TGTGCCAGCAGCACGACAGGAATCCAAGAGACCCAGTACTTC	CASSTTGIQETQYF
TRBV12-3/TRBV12-4	TRBJ2-7	-	many	TGTGCCAGCAGTTTTCTAGCGTATAGCTCCTACGAGCAGTACTTC	CASSFLAYSSYEQYF
TRBV6-1	TRBJ2-2	-	many	TGTGCCAGCACCCGGGACCAAAAATATTCAACCGGGGAGCTGTTTTTT	CASTRDQKYSTGELFF
TRBV27	TRBJ2-5	-	many	TGTGCCAGCAGTTTTTCCCCAGGGGAGACCCAGTACTTC	CASSFSPGETQYF
TRBV19	TRBJ1-2	-	many	TGTGCCAGTAGCGAACAACAGGAAAACTATGGCTACACCTTC	CASSEQQENYGYTF
TRBV20-1	TRBJ1-1	TRBD1	many	TGCAGTGCTAATTCAGGGGGCGGGAGCACTGAAGCTTTCTTT	CSANSGGGSTEAFF